The sample holds a few counts of the clone carrying this TCR beta chain. What it recognizes is unknown. CDR3 size: 18 residues. Germline loops: CDR1 LGHNA, CDR2 YSLEER. The V end was cut by 3 bases, the J end by 0 bases, with 15 bases between. A sample-barcoded 5' primer and a J-beta primer mix were used in a second PCR of about 6 to 11 cycles. The yield of each sample was at least 2.5 million CDR3-containing paired-end reads. MiXCR, applied by TCRdb to the 5' RACE reads, yields one record per CDR3 protein. Of around 1.5 million distinct CDR3 sequences in the sample, roughly 59% were seen once. This sample is part of a study of blood T cells in healthy people across ages. Whole-study findings and limits: Naive T cell percentage showed a strong correlation with the diversity of TCR beta. Both higher diversity and more naive CD4+ cells marked long-lived donors when set against aged donors. It was not known whether donors were CMV positive (a possible confounder of expanded clonotype changes).

The sample consisted of blood. The chain employs TRBV4-3 and TRBJ1-6; tentative D call: TRBD1 (6 bases). This TCR was recovered from a man aged 18-30 years in good health. CDR3 DNA: TGCGCCAGCAGCCATGTAACAGGGTACCGCTCCTATAATTCACCCCTCCACTTT. Its translation is CASSHVTGYRSYNSPLHF.